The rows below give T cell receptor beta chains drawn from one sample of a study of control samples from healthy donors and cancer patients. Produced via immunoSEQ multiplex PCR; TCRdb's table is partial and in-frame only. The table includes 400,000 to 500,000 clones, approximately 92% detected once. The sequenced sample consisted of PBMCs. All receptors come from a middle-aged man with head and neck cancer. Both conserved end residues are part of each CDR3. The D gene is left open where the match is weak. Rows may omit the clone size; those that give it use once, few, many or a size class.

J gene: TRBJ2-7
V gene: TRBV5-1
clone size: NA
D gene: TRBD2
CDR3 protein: CASSPLAGPLYEQYF
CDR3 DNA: TGCGCCAGCAGCCCGCTAGCGGGCCCTCTCTACGAGCAGTACTTC

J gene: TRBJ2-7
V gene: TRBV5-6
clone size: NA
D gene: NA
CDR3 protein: CASSLTTYEQYF
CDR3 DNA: TGTGCCAGCAGCCTAACTACTTACGAGCAGTACTTC

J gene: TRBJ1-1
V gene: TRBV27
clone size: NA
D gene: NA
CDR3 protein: CASSFAGSRESTEAFF
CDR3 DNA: TGTGCCAGCAGTTTTGCAGGGTCTCGAGAATCGACTGAAGCTTTCTTT

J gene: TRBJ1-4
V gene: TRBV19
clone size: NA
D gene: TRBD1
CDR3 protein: CASSMTGKVSEKLFF
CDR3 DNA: TGTGCCAGTAGTATGACAGGGAAAGTTAGTGAAAAACTGTTTTTT

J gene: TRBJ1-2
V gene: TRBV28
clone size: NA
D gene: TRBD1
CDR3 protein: CASSSGQVGGYTF
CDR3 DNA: TGTGCCAGCAGTTCGGGACAGGTTGGTGGCTACACCTTC

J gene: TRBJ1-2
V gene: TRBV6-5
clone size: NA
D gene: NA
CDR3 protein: CASRSGPNYGYTF
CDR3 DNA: TGTGCCAGCAGATCGGGACCTAACTATGGCTACACCTTC

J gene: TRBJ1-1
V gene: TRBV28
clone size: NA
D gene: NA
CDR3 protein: CASKRVGMRAEAFF
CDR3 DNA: TGTGCCAGCAAAAGGGTAGGAATGAGAGCTGAAGCTTTCTTT

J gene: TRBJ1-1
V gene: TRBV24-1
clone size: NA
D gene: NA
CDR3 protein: CATSVRWRREASLTEAFF
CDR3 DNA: TGTGCCACCAGTGTCAGGTGGAGGAGGGAGGCTTCCCTGACTGAAGCTTTCTTT

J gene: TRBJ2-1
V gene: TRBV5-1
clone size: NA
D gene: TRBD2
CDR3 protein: CASSGGLAGAPYNEQFF
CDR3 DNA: TGCGCCAGCAGCGGGGGACTAGCGGGAGCCCCCTACAATGAGCAGTTCTTC

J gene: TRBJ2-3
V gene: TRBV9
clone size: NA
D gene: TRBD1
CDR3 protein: CASSPGQGITDTQYF
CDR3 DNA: TGTGCCAGCAGCCCTGGACAGGGAATCACAGATACGCAGTATTTT

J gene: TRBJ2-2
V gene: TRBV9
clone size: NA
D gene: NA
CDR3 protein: CASTHQGGGTGELFF
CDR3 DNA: TGTGCCAGCACCCACCAGGGGGGCGGTACCGGGGAGCTGTTTTTT

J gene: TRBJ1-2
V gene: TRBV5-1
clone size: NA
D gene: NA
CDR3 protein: CASSSESTGAVYGYTF
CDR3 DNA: TGCGCCAGCAGCTCTGAATCCACGGGGGCAGTTTATGGCTACACCTTC

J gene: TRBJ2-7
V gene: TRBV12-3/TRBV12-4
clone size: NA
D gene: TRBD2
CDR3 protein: CASSGTRNDEQYF
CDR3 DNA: TGTGCCAGCAGCGGGACTAGGAACGACGAGCAGTACTTC

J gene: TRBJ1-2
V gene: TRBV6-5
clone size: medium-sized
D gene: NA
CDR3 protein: CASSYSITGYGYTF
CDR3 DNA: TGTGCCAGCAGTTACTCGATAACAGGCTATGGCTACACCTTC

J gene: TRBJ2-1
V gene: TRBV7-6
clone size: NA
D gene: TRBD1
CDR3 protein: CASSRNRGNEQFF
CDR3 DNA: TGTGCCAGCAGCCGGAACAGGGGAAATGAGCAGTTCTTC

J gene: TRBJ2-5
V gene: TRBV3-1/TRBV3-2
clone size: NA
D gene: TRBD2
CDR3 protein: CASSQEGAGGGAEETQYF
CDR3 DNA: TGTGCCAGCAGCCAGGAAGGGGCCGGCGGGGGGGCAGAAGAGACCCAGTACTTC

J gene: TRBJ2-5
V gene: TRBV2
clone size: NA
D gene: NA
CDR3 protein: CASGRAETQYF
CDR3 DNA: TGTGCCAGTGGCCGGGCAGAGACCCAGTACTTC

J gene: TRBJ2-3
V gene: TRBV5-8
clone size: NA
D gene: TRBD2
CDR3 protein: CASSLRLAGAQDTDTQYF
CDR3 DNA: TGTGCCAGCAGCTTGAGACTAGCGGGGGCCCAGGACACAGATACGCAGTATTTT

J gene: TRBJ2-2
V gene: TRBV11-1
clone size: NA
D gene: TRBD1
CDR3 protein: CASSHRQGGTGELFF
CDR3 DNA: TGTGCCAGCAGCCATCGACAGGGGGGTACCGGGGAGCTGTTTTTT

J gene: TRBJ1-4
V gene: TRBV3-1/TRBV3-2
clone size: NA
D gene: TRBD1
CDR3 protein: CASSQEDRGNEKLFF
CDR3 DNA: TGTGCCAGCAGCCAAGAGGACAGGGGAAATGAAAAACTGTTTTTT

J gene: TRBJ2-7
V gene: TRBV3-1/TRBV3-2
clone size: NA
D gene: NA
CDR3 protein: CASSRGTARREQYF
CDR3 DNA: TGTGCCAGCAGCCGCGGGACAGCTCGGCGCGAGCAGTACTTC

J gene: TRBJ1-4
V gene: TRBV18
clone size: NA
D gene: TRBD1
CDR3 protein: CASSPRQGRGEKLFF
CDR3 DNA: TGTGCCAGCTCACCACGACAGGGGAGAGGGGAAAAACTGTTTTTT

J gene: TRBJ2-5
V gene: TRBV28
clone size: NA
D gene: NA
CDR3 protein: CASSLPGLMETQYF
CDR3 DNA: TGTGCCAGCAGTTTACCAGGGTTGATGGAGACCCAGTACTTC

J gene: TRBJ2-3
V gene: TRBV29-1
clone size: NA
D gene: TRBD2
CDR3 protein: CSAVAGVPPQYF
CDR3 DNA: TGCAGCGCCGTAGCGGGAGTCCCCCCGCAGTATTTT

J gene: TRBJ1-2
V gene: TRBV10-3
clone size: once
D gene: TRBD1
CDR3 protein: CAISELTGERDGYTF
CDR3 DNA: TGTGCCATCAGTGAGCTTACAGGGGAAAGGGATGGCTACACCTTC

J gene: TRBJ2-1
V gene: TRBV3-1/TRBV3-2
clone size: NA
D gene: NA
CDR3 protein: CASSRTAGSYNEQFF
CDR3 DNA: TGTGCCAGCAGTCGGACAGCGGGGTCCTACAATGAGCAGTTCTTC

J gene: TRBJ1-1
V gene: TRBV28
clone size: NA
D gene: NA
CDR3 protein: CASSLWQTLNTEAFF
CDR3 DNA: TGTGCCAGCAGTTTATGGCAGACACTGAACACTGAAGCTTTCTTT

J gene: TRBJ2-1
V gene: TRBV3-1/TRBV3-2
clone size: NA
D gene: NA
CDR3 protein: CASSQARNEQFF
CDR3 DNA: TGTGCCAGCAGCCAAGCCAGAAATGAGCAGTTCTTC

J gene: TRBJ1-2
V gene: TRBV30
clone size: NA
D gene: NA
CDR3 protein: CAWSVSGYGYTF
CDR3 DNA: TGTGCCTGGAGTGTTTCGGGCTATGGCTACACCTTC

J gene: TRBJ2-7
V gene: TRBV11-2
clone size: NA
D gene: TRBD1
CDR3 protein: CASSLSGGLYEQYF
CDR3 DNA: TGTGCCAGCAGCTTGTCAGGGGGCTTGTACGAGCAGTACTTC

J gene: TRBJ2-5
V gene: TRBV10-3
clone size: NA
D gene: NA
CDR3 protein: CAISDVGSWETQYF
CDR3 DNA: TGTGCCATCAGTGATGTAGGGTCTTGGGAGACCCAGTACTTC

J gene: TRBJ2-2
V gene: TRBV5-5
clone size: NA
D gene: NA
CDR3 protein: CASSLVKRIHTGELFF
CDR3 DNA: TGTGCCAGCAGCTTGGTTAAGCGGATCCACACCGGGGAGCTGTTTTTT

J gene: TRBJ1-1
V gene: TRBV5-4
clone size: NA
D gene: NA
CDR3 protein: CASSLGSRGSNTEAFF
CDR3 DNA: TGTGCCAGCAGCTTGGGGAGTAGAGGGTCGAACACTGAAGCTTTCTTT

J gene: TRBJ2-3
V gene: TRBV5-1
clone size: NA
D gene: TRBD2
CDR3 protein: CASSLTSGPTDTQYF
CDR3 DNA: TGCGCCAGCAGCTTGACTAGCGGGCCGACGGATACGCAGTATTTT

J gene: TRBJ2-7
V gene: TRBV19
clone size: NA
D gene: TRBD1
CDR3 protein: CASSQVGRGNIYEQYF
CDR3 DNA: TGTGCCAGTAGCCAGGTTGGCAGGGGGAATATCTACGAGCAGTACTTC

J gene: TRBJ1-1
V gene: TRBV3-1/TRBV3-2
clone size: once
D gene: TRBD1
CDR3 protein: CASSQVDRGNTEAFF
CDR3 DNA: TGTGCCAGCAGCCAAGTTGACAGGGGGAACACTGAAGCTTTCTTT

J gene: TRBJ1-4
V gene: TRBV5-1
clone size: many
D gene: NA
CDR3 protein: CASSLAGQGSNEKLFF
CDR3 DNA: TGCGCCAGCAGCTTGGCCGGTCAGGGTTCTAATGAAAAACTGTTTTTT

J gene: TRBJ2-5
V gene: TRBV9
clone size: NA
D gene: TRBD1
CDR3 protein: CASSFDREETQYF
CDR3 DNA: TGTGCCAGCAGCTTCGACAGGGAAGAGACCCAGTACTTC

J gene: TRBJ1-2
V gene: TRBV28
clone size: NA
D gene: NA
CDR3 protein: CASSLRYGYTF
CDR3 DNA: TGTGCCAGCAGTTTACGTTATGGCTACACCTTC

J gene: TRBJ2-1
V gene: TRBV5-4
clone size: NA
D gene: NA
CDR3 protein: CASSSSGGTYNEQFF
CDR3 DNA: TGTGCCAGCAGCTCGTCTGGGGGAACATACAATGAGCAGTTCTTC

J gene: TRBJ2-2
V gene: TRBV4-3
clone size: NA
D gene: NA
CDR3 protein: CASSQDSGPNTGELFF
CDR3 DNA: TGCGCCAGCAGCCAAGACTCCGGGCCGAACACCGGGGAGCTGTTTTTT

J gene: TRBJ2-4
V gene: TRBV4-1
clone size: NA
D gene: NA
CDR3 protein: CASSLPTASLAKNIQYF
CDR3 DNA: TGCGCCAGCAGCCTCCCGACGGCTTCTCTAGCCAAAAACATTCAGTACTTC